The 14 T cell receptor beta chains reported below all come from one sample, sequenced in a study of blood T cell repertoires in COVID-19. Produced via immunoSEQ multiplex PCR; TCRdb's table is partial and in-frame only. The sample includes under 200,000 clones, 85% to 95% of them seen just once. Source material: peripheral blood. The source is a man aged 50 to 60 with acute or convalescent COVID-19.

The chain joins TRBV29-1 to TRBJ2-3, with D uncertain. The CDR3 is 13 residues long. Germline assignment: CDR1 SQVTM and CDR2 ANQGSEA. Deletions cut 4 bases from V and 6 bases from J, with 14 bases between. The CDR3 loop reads CSVVEPRVDTQYF. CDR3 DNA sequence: TGCAGCGTTGTGGAACCCCGGGTTGATACGCAGTATTTT.

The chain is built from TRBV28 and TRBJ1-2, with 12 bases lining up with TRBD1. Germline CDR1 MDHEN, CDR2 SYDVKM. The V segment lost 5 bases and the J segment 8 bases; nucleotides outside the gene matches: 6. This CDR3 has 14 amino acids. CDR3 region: CASSGGQGARGYTF. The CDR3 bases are TGTGCCAGCAGTGGGGGACAGGGGGCTCGAGGCTACACCTTC.

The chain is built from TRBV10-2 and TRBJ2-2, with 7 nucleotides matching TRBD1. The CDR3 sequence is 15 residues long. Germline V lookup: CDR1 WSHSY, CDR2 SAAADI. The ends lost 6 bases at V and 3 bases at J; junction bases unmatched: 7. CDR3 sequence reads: CASSTGQWDTGELFF. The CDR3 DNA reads TGCGCCAGCAGCACGGGACAGTGGGACACCGGGGAGCTGTTTTTT.

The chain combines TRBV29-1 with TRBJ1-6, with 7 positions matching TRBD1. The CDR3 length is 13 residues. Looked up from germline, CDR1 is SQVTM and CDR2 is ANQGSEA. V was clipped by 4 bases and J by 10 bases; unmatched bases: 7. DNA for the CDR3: TGCAGCGTTGGACAGGGTAGCGACTCACCCCTCCACTTT. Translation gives CSVGQGSDSPLHF.

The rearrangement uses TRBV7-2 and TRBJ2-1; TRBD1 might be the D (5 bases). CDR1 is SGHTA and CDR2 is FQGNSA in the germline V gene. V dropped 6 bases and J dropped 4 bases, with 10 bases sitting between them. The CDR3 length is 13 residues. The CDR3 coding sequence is TGTGCCAGCAGACACCCAGGGTACAATGAGCAGTTCTTC. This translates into CASRHPGYNEQFF.

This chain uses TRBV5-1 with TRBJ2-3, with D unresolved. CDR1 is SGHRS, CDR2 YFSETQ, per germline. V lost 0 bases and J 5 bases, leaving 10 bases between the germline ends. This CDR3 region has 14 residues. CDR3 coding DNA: TGCGCCAGCAGCTTGGAAAAATTCGGAGATACGCAGTATTTT. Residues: CASSLEKFGDTQYF.

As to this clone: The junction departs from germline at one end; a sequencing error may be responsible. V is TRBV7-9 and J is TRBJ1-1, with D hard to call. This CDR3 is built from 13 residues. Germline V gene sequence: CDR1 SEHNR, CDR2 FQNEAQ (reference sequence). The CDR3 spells CASSSTETTKGLF. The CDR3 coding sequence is TGTGCCAGCAGCTCGACTGAAACAACAAAAGGTCTCTTT.

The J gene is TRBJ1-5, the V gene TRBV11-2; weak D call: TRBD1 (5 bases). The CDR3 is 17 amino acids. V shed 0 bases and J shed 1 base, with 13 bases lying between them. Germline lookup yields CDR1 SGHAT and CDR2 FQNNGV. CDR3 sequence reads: CASSLDLTVGSNQPQHF. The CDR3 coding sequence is TGTGCCAGCAGCTTAGATTTGACAGTTGGCAGCAATCAGCCCCAGCATTTT.

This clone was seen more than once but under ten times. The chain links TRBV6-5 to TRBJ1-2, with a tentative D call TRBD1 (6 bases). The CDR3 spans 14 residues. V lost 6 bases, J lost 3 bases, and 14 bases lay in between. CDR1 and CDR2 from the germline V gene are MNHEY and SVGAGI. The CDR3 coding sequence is TGTGCCAGCAGCTCCAACCAGGGGTACTATGGCTACACCTTC. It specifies CASSSNQGYYGYTF.

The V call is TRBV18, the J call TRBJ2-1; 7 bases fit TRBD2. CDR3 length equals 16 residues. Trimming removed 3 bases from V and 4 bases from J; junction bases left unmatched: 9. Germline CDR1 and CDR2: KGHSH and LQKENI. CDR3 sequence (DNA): TGTGCCAGCTCACCTACCGAAGCGGGATCTTACAATGAGCAGTTCTTC. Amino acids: CASSPTEAGSYNEQFF. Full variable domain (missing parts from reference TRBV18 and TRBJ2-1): NAGVMQNPRHLVRRRGQEARLRCSPMKGHSHVYWYRQLPEEGLKFMVYLQKENIIDESGMPKERFSAEFPKEGPSILRIQQVVRGDSAAYFCASSPTEAGSYNEQFFGPGTRLTVL.

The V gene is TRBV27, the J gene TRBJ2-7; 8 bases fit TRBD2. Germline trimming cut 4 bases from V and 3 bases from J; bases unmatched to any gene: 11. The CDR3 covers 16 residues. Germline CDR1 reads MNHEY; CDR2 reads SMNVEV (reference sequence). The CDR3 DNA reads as TGTGCCAGCAGTTCCCCGAGCGGGAGAGGGGGCTACGAGCAGTACTTC. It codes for CASSSPSGRGGYEQYF.

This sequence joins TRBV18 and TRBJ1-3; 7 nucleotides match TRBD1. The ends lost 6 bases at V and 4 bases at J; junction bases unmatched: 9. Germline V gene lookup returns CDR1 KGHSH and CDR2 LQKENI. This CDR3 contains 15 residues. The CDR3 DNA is TGTGCCAGCTCCCTTCTAACAGGGGACGGAAACACCATATATTTT. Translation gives CASSLLTGDGNTIYF.

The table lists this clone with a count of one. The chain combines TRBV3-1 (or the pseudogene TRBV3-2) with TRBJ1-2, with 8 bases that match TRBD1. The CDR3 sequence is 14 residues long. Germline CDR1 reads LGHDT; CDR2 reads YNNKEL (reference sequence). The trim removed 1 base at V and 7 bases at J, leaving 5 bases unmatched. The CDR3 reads CASSQGQGASGYTF. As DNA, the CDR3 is TGTGCCAGCAGCCAAGGGCAGGGGGCGTCTGGCTACACCTTC.

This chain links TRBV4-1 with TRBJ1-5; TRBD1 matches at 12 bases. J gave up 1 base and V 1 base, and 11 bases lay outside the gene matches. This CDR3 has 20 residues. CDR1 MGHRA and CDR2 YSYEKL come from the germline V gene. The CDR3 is CASSQVGGTGGLGSNQPQHF. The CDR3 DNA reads TGCGCCAGCAGCCAAGTCGGTGGGACAGGGGGCTTGGGGAGCAATCAGCCCCAGCATTTT.